This TCR beta chain was sequenced in a study of CD8+ T cells in alopecia areata. TCR sequencing used cDNA made by reverse transcription of extracted RNA. Only in-frame clones appear in the TCRdb table, and some are missing; sequencing was by immunoSEQ multiplex PCR. The sample consists of roughly 200,000 clones, roughly three fifths of them appearing once. In regard to this clone: Its antigen is unidentified.

Both CD4+ and CD8+ T cells were separated by sorting PBMCs. This CDR3 region has 13 residues. Trimming removed 4 bases from V and 9 bases from J, with 12 bases in between. Whole-study findings and limits: Scalp samples also yield sequences from resident alphabeta T cells of normal skin. An increase in clonality over normal scalp was evident in lesional scalp, especially alopecia totalis/universalis.

The sequence was obtained from a human donor in good health. What was sequenced was CD8+ T cells sorted from blood. This sequence joins TRBV23-1 and TRBJ2-2; D unclear. TRBV23-1 is marked as an open reading frame, function uncertain. CDR3 sequence reads: CASSRRFHRELFF. CDR3 sequence (DNA): TGCGCCAGCAGTCGCAGGTTTCACAGGGAGCTGTTTTTT.